Each of the 25 T cell receptor beta chains below was sequenced from the same sample in a study of Graves' ophthalmopathy and Graves' hyperthyroidism. Amplification of TCR beta CDR3 regions used RNA transcripts. First-round RT-PCR with HTBI primers preceded a second-round multiplex PCR. From the multiplex PCR reads, TCRdb called clonotypes with MiXCR, one entry per CDR3 protein. The sample lists roughly 420,000 distinct CDR3 sequences, about 21% seen once, with roughly 3.2% in the top ten. Sequencing was done on a sample of peripheral blood. The receptors were gathered from a woman in her late teens or twenties with stable Graves' hyperthyroidism.

There are many counts of this clonotype. V gene TRBV12-5 combines with J gene TRBJ2-4; D call uncertain. Germline loops: CDR1 LGHNT, CDR2 FRNRAP. CDR3 size: 16 residues. Trimming shortened V by 6 bases and J by 0 bases, and 15 bases separated the two germline ends. CDR3 in DNA: TGTGCTAGTGGAATTGGTACTCCGGCAGCCAAAAACATTCAGTACTTC. Protein sequence: CASGIGTPAAKNIQYF.

Many counts were recorded for this clonotype. The chain links TRBV5-1 to TRBJ1-5; no firm D call. V dropped 1 base and J dropped 9 bases, with 5 bases sitting between them. The CDR3 has 11 residues. CDR1 is SGHRS, CDR2 YFSETQ, per germline. CDR3 sequence: CASSLIGPQHF. CDR3 coding DNA: TGCGCCAGCAGCTTGATTGGGCCCCAGCATTTT.

This clonotype has ten or more counts. The rearrangement links TRBV28 to TRBJ2-7; the D is unclear. V was shortened by 0 bases and J by 10 bases, with 10 bases between the two germline ends. Germline V gene lookup returns CDR1 MDHEN and CDR2 SYDVKM. This CDR3 spans 12 amino acids. The CDR3, as DNA: TGTGCCAGCAGTTTATGGGGCCGTAGCCAGTACTTC. Its translation is CASSLWGRSQYF.

This clonotype was counted once. The chain has TRBV25-1 and TRBJ2-2; tentatively, D is TRBD1 (5 bases). This CDR3 spans 17 amino acids. CDR1 is MGHDK, CDR2 SYGVNS, per germline. V was cut by 3 bases and J by 8 bases, with 22 bases left in between. This CDR3 reads CASSEDTPRLPTGELFF. CDR3 nucleotides: TGTGCCAGCAGTGAGGACACCCCGAGGCTACCTACGGGGGAGCTGTTTTTT. Full variable domain (missing parts from reference TRBV25-1 and TRBJ2-2): EADIYQTPRYLVIGTGKKITLECSQTMGHDKMYWYQQDPGMELHLIHYSYGVNSTEKGDLSSESTVSRIRTEHFPLTLESARPSHTSQYLCASSEDTPRLPTGELFFGEGSRLTVL.

This clonotype was detected many times. This chain links TRBV2 with TRBJ2-5; D is perhaps TRBD1 or TRBD2 (6 bases each). The germline gives CDR1 SNHLY, CDR2 FYNNEI. This CDR3 spans 15 amino acids. The ends were cut back, 3 bases at V and 5 bases at J, with 16 bases in the middle. CDR3 region: CASSEEGVGAETQYF. As DNA, the CDR3 is TGTGCCAGCAGTGAGGAGGGGGTGGGTGCGGAGACCCAGTACTTC.

The chain couples TRBV7-9 to TRBJ1-4, with a possible D match to TRBD1 (5 bases). Between the trimmed V and J ends, which lost 7 bases and 8 bases, there was a span of 14 bases. The CDR3 has 13 residues. Germline CDR1 reads SEHNR; CDR2 reads FQNEAQ (reference sequence). The CDR3 region is CASNLGLGEKLFF. CDR3 in DNA: TGTGCCAGCAACTTGGGGCTTGGGGAAAAACTGTTTTTT. Variable domain in full (rest from reference TRBV7-9 and TRBJ1-4): DTGVSQNPRHKITKRGQNVTFRCDPISEHNRLYWYRQTLGQGPEFLTYFQNEAQLEKSRLLSDRFSAERPKGSFSTLEIQRTEQGDSAMYLCASNLGLGEKLFFGSGTQLSVL.

In its sample, this clonotype was seen many times. The chain is built from TRBV27 and TRBJ2-2; D might be TRBD2 (6 bases). CDR1 is MNHEY and CDR2 is SMNVEV in the germline V gene (reference sequence). The CDR3 consists of 15 residues. Trimming pared 7 bases from V and 3 bases from J, leaving 15 bases between. DNA of the CDR3: TGTGCCAGCACCCTCGGGAGAGGGGACACCGGGGAGCTGTTTTTT. This translates into CASTLGRGDTGELFF.

This clonotype has at least ten counts. The V and J genes are TRBV18 and TRBJ1-6; D is uncertain. Trimming left V 1 base short and J 1 base short, with 5 bases between. Germline CDR1 is KGHSH and CDR2 is LQKENI. This CDR3 is 15 amino acids long. In DNA, the CDR3 is TGTGCCAGCTCACCACAGGAGTCCTATAATTCACCCCTCCACTTT. It specifies CASSPQESYNSPLHF.

This clonotype was recorded many times. The chain is built from TRBV12-3 or TRBV12-4 and TRBJ2-5; 11 bases match TRBD2. CDR3 length: 16 amino acids. The ends lost 5 bases at V and 5 bases at J; junction bases unmatched: 10. Here the CDR3 reads CASSAAGTSGSETQYF. The CDR3 DNA sequence: TGTGCCAGCAGTGCCGCGGGGACTAGCGGATCTGAGACCCAGTACTTC.

The V call is TRBV12-3 or TRBV12-4, the J call TRBJ2-7; D remains unclear. V was pared by 8 bases and J by 6 bases, with 17 bases between. CDR3 length equals 13 residues. The CDR3 DNA is TGTGCCAGCGCTCGCGAGACGACCTCCGAGCAGTACTTC. It encodes CASARETTSEQYF.

This clonotype was picked up many times. J is TRBJ2-7 and V is TRBV11-2, with TRBD2 as a possible D gene (5 bases). Germline values: CDR1 SGHAT, CDR2 FQNNGV. The CDR3 is 16 residues long. V gave up 6 bases and J gave up 2 bases, with 20 bases separating them. The CDR3 sequence is CASRSPRASRAYEQYF. The DNA for the CDR3 is TGTGCCAGCAGGTCTCCCCGGGCGTCGCGGGCCTACGAGCAGTACTTC.

The J gene is TRBJ1-2, the V gene TRBV7-8; D is undetermined. The V gene's germline CDR1 is SGHVS and CDR2 FQNEAQ. Between the trimmed V and J ends, which lost 3 bases and 3 bases, there was a span of 14 bases. The CDR3 has 15 residues. This chain's CDR3 is CASSFRHGFDYGYTF. The CDR3 DNA reads TGTGCCAGCAGCTTCAGACATGGGTTTGACTATGGCTACACCTTC.

The chain carries TRBV30 and TRBJ1-1, with 7 bases that match TRBD1. This CDR3 has 12 amino acids. Losses at the gene ends were 2 bases for V and 4 bases for J; bases not matched to a gene: 1. CDR1 and CDR2 (germline): GTSNPN, SVGIG (reference sequence). CDR3 DNA: TGTGCCTGGAGTCCAGGGGGCACTGAAGCTTTCTTT. Protein: CAWSPGGTEAFF.

This chain joins TRBV6-1 and TRBJ1-3; D unresolved. The CDR3 has 16 amino acids. CDR1 and CDR2 from the germline V gene are MNHNS and SASEGT. V lost 1 base to trimming and J lost 0 bases, with 10 bases between them. The CDR3 spells CASSEDGRFSGNTIYF. The CDR3 coding sequence is TGTGCCAGCAGTGAAGACGGTCGCTTCTCTGGAAACACCATATATTTT.

This clonotype was found many times. The rearrangement joins TRBV11-3 to TRBJ2-4, with D tentatively TRBD2 (7 bases). Trimming removed 5 bases from V and 1 base from J, with 27 bases in between. The germline V gene encodes CDR1 SGHNT and CDR2 YENEEA. The CDR3 has 20 residues. The CDR3 protein is CASSLRGGAEAGTAKNIQYF. The CDR3 DNA reads TGTGCCAGCAGCCTAAGGGGGGGCGCGGAAGCGGGAACGGCCAAAAACATTCAGTACTTC.

In the case of this clonotype: One end of the junction does not line up with germline, which may come from a read error. V gene TRBV12-3 or TRBV12-4 combines with J gene TRBJ2-7; either TRBD1 or TRBD2 may supply D (6 bases each). CDR3 size: 15 residues. CDR3 sequence reads: CASSRGQADLDDQYF. The CDR3 DNA reads TGTGCCAGCAGCCGGGGGCAGGCAGATCTGGACGATCAGTACTTC.

This clonotype was counted at least ten times. This chain joins TRBV28 and TRBJ2-5; a possible D gene is TRBD1 (5 bases). CDR1 and CDR2 (germline): MDHEN, SYDVKM. Trimming removed 6 bases at V and 3 bases at J, with 20 bases between. The length of the CDR3 is 16 residues. The DNA for the CDR3 is TGTGCCAGCAGGACCTGGGGCTACCGATATAAAGAGACCCAGTACTTC. Translated: CASRTWGYRYKETQYF.

As regards this clonotype: A read error may account for a junction end that differs from germline. The chain employs TRBV4-1 and TRBJ1-2; D gene unclear. The CDR3 has 14 residues. The V gene's germline CDR1 is MGHRA and CDR2 YSYEKL. CDR3 in DNA: TGCGCCAGCAGCCAATTGGATCTGGGGAATGGTTACACCTTC. It translates to CASSQLDLGNGYTF.

This clonotype has at least ten counts. The chain is built from TRBV20-1 and TRBJ2-5; D perhaps matches TRBD2 (5 bases). V lost 0 bases and J 0 bases, leaving 23 bases between the germline ends. The CDR3 has 19 residues. The germline V gene has CDR1 DFQATT and CDR2 SNEGSKA (reference sequence). The CDR3 loop is CSARDLRAAGGRYQETQYF. As DNA, the CDR3 is TGCAGTGCTAGAGATCTTCGCGCGGCGGGCGGGCGGTACCAAGAGACCCAGTACTTC.

This clonotype was recorded a few times. The J gene is TRBJ2-2, the V gene TRBV2, with TRBD1 matching over 10 bases. After removal of 3 bases from V and 5 bases from J, the junction contained 9 bases not matched to a gene. The germline V gene encodes CDR1 SNHLY and CDR2 FYNNEI. This CDR3 has 17 amino acids. The CDR3 here is CASSDRLDRGRTGELFF. CDR3 bases: TGTGCCAGCAGTGACCGCCTTGACAGGGGGCGAACCGGGGAGCTGTTTTTT.

This clonotype was observed many times. V gene TRBV12-3 or TRBV12-4 combines with J gene TRBJ1-1; 7 nucleotides agree with TRBD1. V lost 6 bases and J lost 1; bases outside the gene matches: 8. The CDR3 is made up of 15 amino acids. The CDR3 coding sequence is TGTGCCAGCAGCCCTCGTCGGACAGGGAACACTGAAGCTTTCTTT. Translated, it gives CASSPRRTGNTEAFF.

The table lists this clonotype with many counts. The genes are TRBV5-1 and TRBJ1-2, with 7 bases aligning to TRBD1. Germline V gene sequence: CDR1 SGHRS, CDR2 YFSETQ. V lost 4 bases and J lost 4; bases outside the gene matches: 7. The CDR3 length is 14 residues. CDR3 sequence reads: CASSNTTGTYGYTF. The CDR3 DNA is TGCGCCAGCAGCAATACGACAGGGACCTATGGCTACACCTTC.

This clonotype has at least ten counts. The V call is TRBV5-1, the J call TRBJ1-1, with 9 bases fitting TRBD1. This CDR3 region has 15 residues. Trimming at V came to 5 bases and at J to 2 bases, leaving 7 bases not matched to a gene. The germline V gene has CDR1 SGHRS and CDR2 YFSETQ. The CDR3 reads CASSTGGADNTEAFF. CDR3 coding DNA: TGCGCCAGCAGTACAGGGGGCGCCGATAACACTGAAGCTTTCTTT.

This chain links TRBV5-5 with TRBJ2-7, with D unresolved. V gave up 4 bases and J gave up 5 bases, with 16 bases separating them. Germline loops: CDR1 SGHKS, CDR2 YYEKEE (reference sequence). The CDR3 extends over 14 amino acids. The CDR3 DNA reads as TGTGCCAGCAGCCGGACCAACTTAAGGCACGAGCAGTACTTC. Protein sequence: CASSRTNLRHEQYF.

The CDR3 protein is CASSFAAGVRSTEAFF. In DNA form, the CDR3 reads TGTGCCAGCAGTTTTGCGGCAGGGGTTCGGAGCACTGAAGCTTTCTTT. V is TRBV27 and J is TRBJ1-1; maybe TRBD1 (6 bases). Trimming took off 3 bases at V and 4 bases at J, with 18 bases between the two ends. The length of the CDR3 is 16 residues. CDR1 and CDR2 (germline): MNHEY, SMNVEV (reference sequence).